These 9 T cell receptor beta chains were sequenced from one sample in a study of cytomegalovirus exposure and HLA in healthy donors. With 60 Vbeta and 13 Jbeta primers, the PCR was carried out. TCRdb's copy holds only in-frame clones and misses some; the assay was immunoSEQ multiplex PCR. Among over 100,000 clones listed, roughly 63% were seen once. Sequencing input: PBMCs. The receptors come from a woman between 70 and 85 years old in good health and CMV-seropositive.

For this clone: The sample has other DNA sequences that encode this CDR3 too. This sequence joins TRBV4-1 and TRBJ2-1; 13 nucleotides agree with TRBD2. The CDR3 is 18 residues long. J gave up 2 bases and V 0 bases, and 4 bases lay outside the gene matches. The germline V gene has CDR1 MGHRA and CDR2 YSYEKL. The CDR3 spells CASSQDGTSGGAYNEQFF. The CDR3 DNA is TGCGCCAGCAGCCAAGATGGTACTAGCGGGGGGGCCTACAATGAGCAGTTCTTC.

This clone was detected only a few times. The chain recombines TRBV7-2 with TRBJ1-4; the match to TRBD1 covers 9 bases. CDR3 length: 13 amino acids. V gave up 5 bases and J gave up 8 bases; unmatched junction bases: 3. Looked up from germline, CDR1 is SGHTA and CDR2 is FQGNSA. Here the CDR3 reads CASSRQGGEKLFF. For the CDR3, the DNA is TGTGCCAGCAGCCGACAGGGGGGGGAAAAACTGTTTTTT. Full variable domain (missing parts from reference TRBV7-2 and TRBJ1-4): GAGVSQSPSNKVTEKGKDVELRCDPISGHTALYWYRQSLGQGLEFLIYFQGNSAPDKSGLPSDRFSAERTGGSVSTLTIQRTQQEDSAVYLCASSRQGGEKLFFGSGTQLSVL.

This clone has a handful of counts. This chain joins TRBV7-2 and TRBJ2-7, with 8 bases identical to TRBD2. Unmatched junction bases numbered 4, after V lost 1 base and J lost 2 bases. Germline V gene data show CDR1 as SGHTA and CDR2 as FQGNSA. The CDR3 totals 15 residues. DNA for the CDR3: TGTGCCAGCAGCTTAGAAGCGGGGGCTGCCTACGAGCAGTACTTC. Translation: CASSLEAGAAYEQYF.

This clone was counted between two and nine times. This chain connects TRBV23-1 to TRBJ1-3, with D unresolved. TRBV23-1 is flagged as an ORF with uncertain function. The CDR3 spans 12 residues. Trimming cost V 2 bases and J 4 bases, with 3 bases left between them. The CDR3 loop reads CASSQPGNTIYF. CDR3 DNA sequence: TGCGCCAGCAGTCAACCAGGAAACACCATATATTTT.

The V gene is TRBV7-2, the J gene TRBJ2-7, with TRBD2 matching over 9 bases. CDR1 and CDR2 (germline): SGHTA, FQGNSA. J was trimmed by 6 bases and V by 1 base; bases with no gene match: 4. The CDR3 runs 14 residues. CDR3 amino acids: CASSLGGGEGEQYF. The CDR3 DNA reads as TGTGCCAGCAGCTTAGGCGGGGGGGAAGGCGAGCAGTACTTC.

Written as DNA, the CDR3 is TGTGCCAGCAGTTCCGGGACTCCACGGGAACTGTTTTTT. This gives the protein CASSSGTPRELFF. The chain couples TRBV28 to TRBJ1-4; a possible D gene is TRBD1 (5 bases). Germline V gives CDR1 MDHEN, CDR2 SYDVKM. This CDR3 has 13 amino acids. V lost 4 bases and J lost 12, with 15 bases in between.

The CDR3 coding sequence is TGTGCCAGCAGCTTAGGAGGGACAGGGGGCGATGAGCAGTTCTTC. The encoded protein is CASSLGGTGGDEQFF. This chain uses TRBV7-8 with TRBJ2-1, with 12 positions matching TRBD1. Germline V gene lookup returns CDR1 SGHVS and CDR2 FQNEAQ. The V segment lost 1 base and the J segment 8 bases; nucleotides outside the gene matches: 3. This CDR3 has 15 residues.

The chain has TRBV11-2 and TRBJ2-5; a weak D match, TRBD2 (7 bases). Germline CDR1 SGHAT, CDR2 FQNNGV. The CDR3 is 15 residues long. V lost 6 bases and J lost 4, with 18 bases in between. CDR3 nucleotide sequence: TGTGCCAGCAGACCCACGGGGGCGGGGGCAGAGACCCAGTACTTC. It translates to CASRPTGAGAETQYF. The full variable domain, with the rest looked up from reference TRBV11-2 and TRBJ2-5, is EAGVAQSPRYKIIEKRQSVAFWCNPISGHATLYWYQQILGQGPKLLIQFQNNGVVDDSQLPKDRFSAERLKGVDSTLKIQPAKLEDSAVYLCASRPTGAGAETQYFGPGTRLLVL.

The CDR3 region has the DNA TGTGCCAGTAGTAACCTCGGGACAGCGCTGAACACTGAAGCTTTCTTT. Translation: CASSNLGTALNTEAFF. The rearrangement joins TRBV19 to TRBJ1-1, with 7 nucleotides matching TRBD1. This CDR3 region has 16 residues. CDR1 and CDR2 from the germline V gene are LNHDA and SQIVND (reference sequence). Trimming removed 4 bases from V and 0 bases from J; junction bases left unmatched: 8.